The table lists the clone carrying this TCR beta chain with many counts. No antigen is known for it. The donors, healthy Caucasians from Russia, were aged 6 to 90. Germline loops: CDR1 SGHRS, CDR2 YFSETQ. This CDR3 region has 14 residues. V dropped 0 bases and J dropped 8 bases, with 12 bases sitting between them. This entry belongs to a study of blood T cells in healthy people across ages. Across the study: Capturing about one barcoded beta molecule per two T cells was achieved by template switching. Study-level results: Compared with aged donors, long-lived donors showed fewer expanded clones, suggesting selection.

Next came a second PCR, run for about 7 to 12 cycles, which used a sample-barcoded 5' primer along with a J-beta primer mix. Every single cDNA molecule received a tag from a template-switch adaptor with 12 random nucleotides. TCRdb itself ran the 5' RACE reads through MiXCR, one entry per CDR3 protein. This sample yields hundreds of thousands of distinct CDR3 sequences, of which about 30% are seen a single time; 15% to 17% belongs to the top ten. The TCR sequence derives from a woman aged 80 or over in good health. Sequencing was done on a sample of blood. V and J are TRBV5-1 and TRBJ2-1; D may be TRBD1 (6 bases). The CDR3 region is CASSLGGLLDEQFF. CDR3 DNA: TGCGCCAGCAGCTTGGGGGGGCTCCTGGATGAGCAGTTCTTC.